A selection of T cell receptor beta chains follows, all from one sample in a study of blood T cells in healthy people across ages. TCRdb re-analysed the 5' RACE reads in MiXCR, keeping a single row per CDR3 protein. The table lists 650,000 to 900,000 distinct CDR3 sequences, under 80% of them singletons. The specimen sequenced was blood. These receptors originate from a man under 40 in good health. CDR3s include the opening cysteine and the closing phenylalanine or tryptophan. The order of the fields is CDR3 length, V gene, J gene, D gene, clone size, CDR3 DNA, CDR3 protein. A D gene is named only where the DNA matches it firmly. Not every row has a clone size; where given, it reads once, few, many or a size class.

CDR3 length: 15; V gene: TRBV9; J gene: TRBJ2-3; D gene: TRBD2; clone size: .; CDR3 DNA: TGTGCCAGCAGCGTAGAAGGGACTAGGGGGGATACGCAGTATTTT; CDR3 protein: CASSVEGTRGDTQYF
CDR3 length: 15; V gene: TRBV12-3/TRBV12-4; J gene: TRBJ2-1; D gene: TRBD2; clone size: .; CDR3 DNA: TGTGCCAGCAGTTTTGGCGGGGGGGTGTACAATGAGCAGTTCTTC; CDR3 protein: CASSFGGGVYNEQFF
CDR3 length: 16; V gene: TRBV9; J gene: TRBJ2-6; D gene: .; clone size: few; CDR3 DNA: TGTGCCAGCAGCGTAGTTGCGGTCTCTGGGGCCAACGTCCTGACTTTC; CDR3 protein: CASSVVAVSGANVLTF
CDR3 length: 16; V gene: TRBV6-2/TRBV6-3; J gene: TRBJ2-3; D gene: .; clone size: .; CDR3 DNA: TGTGCCAGCCTTTCGGGGCGGGGCCGGTCGACAGATACGCAGTATTTT; CDR3 protein: CASLSGRGRSTDTQYF
CDR3 length: 15; V gene: TRBV7-3; J gene: TRBJ2-1; D gene: TRBD2; clone size: .; CDR3 DNA: TGTGCCAGCAGCTTAACGGGACTAGTTGGAAATGAGCAGTTCTTC; CDR3 protein: CASSLTGLVGNEQFF
CDR3 length: 16; V gene: TRBV27; J gene: TRBJ2-6; D gene: .; clone size: few; CDR3 DNA: TGTGCCAGCAGTTTCGGACGGAACTCTGGGGCCAACGTCCTGACTTTC; CDR3 protein: CASSFGRNSGANVLTF
CDR3 length: 13; V gene: TRBV29-1; J gene: TRBJ2-7; D gene: .; clone size: many; CDR3 DNA: TGCAGCGTTGAGGGAGGCCAGACCTACGAGCAGTACTTC; CDR3 protein: CSVEGGQTYEQYF
CDR3 length: 14; V gene: TRBV7-2; J gene: TRBJ2-1; D gene: .; clone size: .; CDR3 DNA: TGTGCCAGCAGCGTCCGCCGGGGAGTGGCCGAGCAGTTCTTC; CDR3 protein: CASSVRRGVAEQFF
CDR3 length: 13; V gene: TRBV29-1; J gene: TRBJ2-1; D gene: .; clone size: .; CDR3 DNA: TGCAGCGTTGAAGAAACAAGACTTGGGACCCAGTTCTTC; CDR3 protein: CSVEETRLGTQFF
CDR3 length: 13; V gene: TRBV4-2; J gene: TRBJ1-5; D gene: .; clone size: once; CDR3 DNA: TGTGCCAGCAGCCAAGATACCGGTCAGCCCCAGCATTTT; CDR3 protein: CASSQDTGQPQHF
CDR3 length: 16; V gene: TRBV20-1; J gene: TRBJ2-1; D gene: TRBD2; clone size: few; CDR3 DNA: TGCAGACCTAGGGGGACTAGCGGGCGAATCTACAATGAGCAGTTCTTC; CDR3 protein: CRPRGTSGRIYNEQFF
CDR3 length: 11; V gene: TRBV12-3/TRBV12-4; J gene: TRBJ2-5; D gene: .; clone size: .; CDR3 DNA: TGTGCCAGCAGTTGGCAAGAGACCCAGTACTTC; CDR3 protein: CASSWQETQYF
CDR3 length: 12; V gene: TRBV6-6; J gene: TRBJ2-5; D gene: .; clone size: few; CDR3 DNA: TGTGCCAGCACGGGGGATTCAGAGACCCAGTACTTC; CDR3 protein: CASTGDSETQYF
CDR3 length: 15; V gene: TRBV5-5; J gene: TRBJ2-2; D gene: .; clone size: .; CDR3 DNA: TGTGCCAGCAGCTTGAATAGGGTCTCTACCGGGGAGCTGTTTTTT; CDR3 protein: CASSLNRVSTGELFF
CDR3 length: 15; V gene: TRBV15; J gene: TRBJ2-3; D gene: TRBD2; clone size: once; CDR3 DNA: TGTGCCACCAGCGTCGGGGGGGCCCAAGTAGATACGCAGTATTTT; CDR3 protein: CATSVGGAQVDTQYF
CDR3 length: 16; V gene: TRBV28; J gene: TRBJ2-1; D gene: TRBD2; clone size: .; CDR3 DNA: TGTGCCAGCAGCGGGCATCTAGCGGGAACATACAATGAGCAGTTCTTC; CDR3 protein: CASSGHLAGTYNEQFF
CDR3 length: 15; V gene: TRBV6-2/TRBV6-3; J gene: TRBJ2-7; D gene: TRBD2; clone size: .; CDR3 DNA: TGCGCCAGCAGCTATGGGACTAGCGGTACCTACGAGCAGTACTTC; CDR3 protein: CASSYGTSGTYEQYF
CDR3 length: 13; V gene: TRBV27; J gene: TRBJ2-7; D gene: .; clone size: many; CDR3 DNA: TGTGCCAGCGGTCGAGGGGGGAGATACGAGCAGTACTTC; CDR3 protein: CASGRGGRYEQYF
CDR3 length: 13; V gene: TRBV27; J gene: TRBJ2-1; D gene: .; clone size: .; CDR3 DNA: TGTGCCAGCAGTTTACGGGGGACCTACGAGCAGTTCTTC; CDR3 protein: CASSLRGTYEQFF
CDR3 length: 10; V gene: TRBV29-1; J gene: TRBJ2-7; D gene: .; clone size: .; CDR3 DNA: TGCAGCGTGGACTACAATGAGCAGTACTTC; CDR3 protein: CSVDYNEQYF
CDR3 length: 14; V gene: TRBV6-6; J gene: TRBJ2-7; D gene: TRBD1; clone size: .; CDR3 DNA: TGTGCCAGCAGTAGACAGGGGGCATTTTACGAGCAGTACTTC; CDR3 protein: CASSRQGAFYEQYF
CDR3 length: 12; V gene: TRBV2; J gene: TRBJ2-1; D gene: .; clone size: .; CDR3 DNA: TGTGCCAGCAGTGAACCGCACACTAGGGAGTTCTTC; CDR3 protein: CASSEPHTREFF
CDR3 length: 13; V gene: TRBV29-1; J gene: TRBJ1-2; D gene: .; clone size: .; CDR3 DNA: TGCAGCGCTAACACTGGGATTTCCGGTGGCTACACCTTC; CDR3 protein: CSANTGISGGYTF
CDR3 length: 17; V gene: TRBV15; J gene: TRBJ2-7; D gene: TRBD1; clone size: .; CDR3 DNA: TGTGCCACCAGCAGAGAGGCTCGGACAGGGACCCCCTACGAGCAGTACTTC; CDR3 protein: CATSREARTGTPYEQYF
CDR3 length: 11; V gene: TRBV9; J gene: TRBJ2-7; D gene: .; clone size: many; CDR3 DNA: TGTGCCAGCAGTGTAGGGGGCGAGCAGTACTTC; CDR3 protein: CASSVGGEQYF